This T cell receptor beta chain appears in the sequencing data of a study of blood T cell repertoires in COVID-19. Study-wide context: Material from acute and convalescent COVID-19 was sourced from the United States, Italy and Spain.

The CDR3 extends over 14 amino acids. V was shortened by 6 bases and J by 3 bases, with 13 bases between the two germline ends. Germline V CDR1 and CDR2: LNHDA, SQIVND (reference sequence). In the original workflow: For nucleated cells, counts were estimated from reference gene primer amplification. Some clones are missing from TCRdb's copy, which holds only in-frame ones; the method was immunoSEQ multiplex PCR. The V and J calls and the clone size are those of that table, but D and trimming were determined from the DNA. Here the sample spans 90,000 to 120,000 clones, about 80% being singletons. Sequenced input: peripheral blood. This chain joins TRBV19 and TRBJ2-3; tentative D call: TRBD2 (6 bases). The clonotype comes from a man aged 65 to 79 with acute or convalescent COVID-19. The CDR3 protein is CASSAGQPTDTQYF. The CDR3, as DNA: TGTGCCAGTAGCGCGGGGCAGCCTACAGATACGCAGTATTTT.